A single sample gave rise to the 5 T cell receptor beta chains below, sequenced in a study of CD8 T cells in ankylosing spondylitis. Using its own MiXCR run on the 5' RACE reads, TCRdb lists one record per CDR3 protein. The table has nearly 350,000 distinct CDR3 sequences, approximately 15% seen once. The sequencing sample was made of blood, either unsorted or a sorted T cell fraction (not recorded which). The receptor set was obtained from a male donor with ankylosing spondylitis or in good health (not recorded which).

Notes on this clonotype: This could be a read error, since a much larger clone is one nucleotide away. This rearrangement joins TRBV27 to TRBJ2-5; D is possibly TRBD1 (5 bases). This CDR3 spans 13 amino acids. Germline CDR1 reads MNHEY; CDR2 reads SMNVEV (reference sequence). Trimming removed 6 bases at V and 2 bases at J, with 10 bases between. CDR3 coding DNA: TGTGCCAGCAGCCAAAGACAGCAAGAGACCCAGTACTTC. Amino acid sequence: CASSQRQQETQYF.

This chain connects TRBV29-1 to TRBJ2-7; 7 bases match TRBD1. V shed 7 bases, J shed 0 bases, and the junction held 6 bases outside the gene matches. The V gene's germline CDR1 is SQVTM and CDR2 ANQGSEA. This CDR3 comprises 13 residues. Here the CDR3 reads CSAWDSASYEQYF. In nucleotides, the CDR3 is TGCAGCGCCTGGGACAGCGCCTCCTACGAGCAGTACTTC.

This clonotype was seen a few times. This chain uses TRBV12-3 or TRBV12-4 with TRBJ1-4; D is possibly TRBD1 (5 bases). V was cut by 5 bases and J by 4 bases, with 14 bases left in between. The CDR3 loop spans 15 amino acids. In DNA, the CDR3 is TGTGCCAGCAGTCCCCGGGGCCAGGGTAATGAAAAACTGTTTTTT. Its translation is CASSPRGQGNEKLFF.

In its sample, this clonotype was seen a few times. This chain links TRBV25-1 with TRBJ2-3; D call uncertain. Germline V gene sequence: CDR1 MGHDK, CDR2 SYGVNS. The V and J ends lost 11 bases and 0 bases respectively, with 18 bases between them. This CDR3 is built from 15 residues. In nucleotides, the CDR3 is TGTGCCCCCCCAGTTCCCGTACCTAGCACAGATACGCAGTATTTT. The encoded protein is CAPPVPVPSTDTQYF. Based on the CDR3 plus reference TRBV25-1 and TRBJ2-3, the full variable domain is EADIYQTPRYLVIGTGKKITLECSQTMGHDKMYWYQQDPGMELHLIHYSYGVNSTEKGDLSSESTVSRIRTEHFPLTLESARPSHTSQYLCAPPVPVPSTDTQYFGPGTRLTVL.

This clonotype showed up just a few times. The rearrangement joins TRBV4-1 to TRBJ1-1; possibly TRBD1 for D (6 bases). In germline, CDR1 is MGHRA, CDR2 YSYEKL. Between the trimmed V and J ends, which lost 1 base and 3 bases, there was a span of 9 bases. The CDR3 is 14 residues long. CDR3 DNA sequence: TGCGCCAGCAGCCAAGGTTACAGGGACACTGAAGCTTTCTTT. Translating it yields CASSQGYRDTEAFF.